What follows are 9 T cell receptor beta chains derived from one specimen sequenced in a study of shared clonotypes between healthy human individuals. Repertoires were generated with immunoSEQ multiplex PCR, while TCRdb's copy carries only in-frame clones and drops some. The sample records hundreds of thousands of clones, roughly 80% being singletons. Sequencing was carried out using PBMCs. Receptors were obtained from a woman aged 40 to 50 in good health. Some clones in this sample may be carry-over from other donors' samples.

This chain uses TRBV5-1 with TRBJ2-3; TRBD2 matches at 12 bases. The CDR3 has 17 residues. The germline V gene has CDR1 SGHRS and CDR2 YFSETQ. The junction had 4 bases not matched to a gene; V was cut back by 2 bases and J by 0 bases. CDR3 amino acids: CASSFTLAGGSTDTQYF. The CDR3, as DNA: TGCGCCAGCAGCTTTACCCTAGCGGGAGGGAGCACAGATACGCAGTATTTT.

DNA for the CDR3: TGTGCCAGCAGCTTAAACCGATGGGACGAGCAGTACTTC. It yields the protein CASSLNRWDEQYF. V usage is TRBV5-8 and J usage is TRBJ2-7, with D unresolved. CDR1 SGHTS and CDR2 YDEGEE come from the germline V gene. V lost 2 bases and J 5 bases, leaving 11 bases between the germline ends. The CDR3 loop spans 13 amino acids.

In regard to this clone: This probably arose from a read error, given a far larger clone one base away. CDR3 sequence: CASSHGLADLNEQLF. CDR3 coding DNA: TGCGCCAGCAGTCACGGACTAGCGGACCTCAATGAGCAGCTCTTC. The chain combines TRBV10-2 with TRBJ2-1; TRBD2 matches 10 bases. Germline-derived CDR1 and CDR2 are WSHSY and SAAADI. There are 15 residues in the CDR3.

As DNA, the CDR3 is TGTGCCAGCAGCGCCCCAATTAAAGGGAGCTACACCTTC. It translates to CASSAPIKGSYTF. The chain links TRBV11-2 to TRBJ1-2; no clear D. The CDR3 is 13 amino acids. V lost 5 bases to trimming and J lost 9 bases, with 16 bases between them. Per germline, CDR1 SGHAT and CDR2 FQNNGV.

The V gene is TRBV5-4, the J gene TRBJ2-1; D perhaps matches TRBD2 (5 bases). Germline CDR1 SGHNT, CDR2 YYREEE (reference sequence). Trimming pared 2 bases from V and 1 base from J, leaving 13 bases between. The CDR3 sequence is 16 residues long. The CDR3 sequence: CASSFSRGGSYNEQFF. Written as DNA, the CDR3 is TGTGCCAGCAGCTTTTCTAGAGGCGGGTCCTACAATGAGCAGTTCTTC. The full variable domain, with the rest looked up from reference TRBV5-4 and TRBJ2-1, is ETGVTQSPTHLIKTRGQQVTLRCSSQSGHNTVSWYQQALGQGPQFIFQYYREEENGRGNFPPRFSGLQFPNYSSELNVNALELDDSALYLCASSFSRGGSYNEQFFGPGTRLTVL.

The rearrangement joins TRBV30 to TRBJ2-2; TRBD2 aligns across 12 bases. V trimming: 4 bases; J trimming: 6 bases; junction bases outside the gene matches: 9. CDR1 and CDR2 from the germline V gene are GTSNPN and SVGIG (reference sequence). CDR3 length: 16 amino acids. The CDR3 spells CAWTGRLAGDPGELFF. CDR3 nucleotides: TGTGCCTGGACGGGTAGACTAGCGGGAGACCCCGGGGAGCTGTTTTTT.

The chain employs TRBV30 and TRBJ2-3, with unresolved D. Germline loops: CDR1 GTSNPN, CDR2 SVGIG (reference sequence). CDR3 size: 12 residues. The ends were cut back, 5 bases at V and 1 base at J, with 7 bases in the middle. The CDR3 here is CAWGRGTDTQYF. The CDR3 coding sequence is TGTGCCTGGGGAAGGGGCACAGATACGCAGTATTTT.

This clone was counted once. The V and J genes are TRBV18 and TRBJ2-6, with D uncertain. Trimming stripped 6 bases from V and 3 bases from J, with 12 bases between. Germline assignment: CDR1 KGHSH and CDR2 LQKENI. The length of the CDR3 is 15 residues. This CDR3 is CASSAQGIGANVLTF. CDR3 DNA: TGTGCCAGCTCCGCCCAAGGGATTGGGGCCAACGTCCTGACTTTC.

V gene TRBV27 combines with J gene TRBJ2-1, with 10 bases that match TRBD2. The CDR3 has 16 residues. Germline values: CDR1 MNHEY, CDR2 SMNVEV (reference sequence). The V segment lost 2 bases and the J segment 7 bases; nucleotides outside the gene matches: 8. The CDR3 DNA reads TGTGCCAGCAGTTTACTCTCTAGCGGGAGTCATAATGAGCAGTTCTTC. Translated, it gives CASSLLSSGSHNEQFF.